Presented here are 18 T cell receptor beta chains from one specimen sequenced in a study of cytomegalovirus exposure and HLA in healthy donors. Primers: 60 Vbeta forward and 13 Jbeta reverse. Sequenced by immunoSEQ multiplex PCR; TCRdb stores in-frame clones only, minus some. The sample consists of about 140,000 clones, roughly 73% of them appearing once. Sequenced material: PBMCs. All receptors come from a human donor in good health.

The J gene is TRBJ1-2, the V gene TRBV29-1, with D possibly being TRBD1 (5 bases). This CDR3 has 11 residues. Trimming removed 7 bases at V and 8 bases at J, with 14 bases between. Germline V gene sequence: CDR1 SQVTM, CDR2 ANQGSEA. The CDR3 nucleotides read TGCAGCGCTTCCTCGGGGGACGGCTACACCTTC. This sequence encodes CSASSGDGYTF.

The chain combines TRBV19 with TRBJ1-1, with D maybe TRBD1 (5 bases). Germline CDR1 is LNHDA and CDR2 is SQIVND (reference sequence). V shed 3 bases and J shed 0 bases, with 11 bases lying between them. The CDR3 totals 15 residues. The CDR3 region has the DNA TGTGCCAGTAGTATCCCCGACAGCCTGAACACTGAAGCTTTCTTT. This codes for CASSIPDSLNTEAFF.

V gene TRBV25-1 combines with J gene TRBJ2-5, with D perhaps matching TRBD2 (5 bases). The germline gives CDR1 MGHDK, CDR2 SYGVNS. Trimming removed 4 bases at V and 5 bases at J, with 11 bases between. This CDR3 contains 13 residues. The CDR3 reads CASSVGVLETQYF. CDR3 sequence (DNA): TGTGCCAGCAGTGTCGGGGTACTTGAGACCCAGTACTTC.

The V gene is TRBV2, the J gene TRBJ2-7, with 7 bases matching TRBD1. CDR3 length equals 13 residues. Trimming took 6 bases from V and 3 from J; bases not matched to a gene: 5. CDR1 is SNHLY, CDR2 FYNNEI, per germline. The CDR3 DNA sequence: TGTGCCAGCAGAGACAGGGCCCTCTACGAGCAGTACTTC. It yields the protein CASRDRALYEQYF.

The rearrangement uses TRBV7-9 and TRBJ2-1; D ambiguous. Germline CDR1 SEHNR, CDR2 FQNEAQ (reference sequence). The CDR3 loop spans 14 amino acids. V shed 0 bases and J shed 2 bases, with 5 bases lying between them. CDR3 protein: CASSLALAYNEQFF. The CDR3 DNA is TGTGCCAGCAGCTTAGCGCTAGCCTACAATGAGCAGTTCTTC.

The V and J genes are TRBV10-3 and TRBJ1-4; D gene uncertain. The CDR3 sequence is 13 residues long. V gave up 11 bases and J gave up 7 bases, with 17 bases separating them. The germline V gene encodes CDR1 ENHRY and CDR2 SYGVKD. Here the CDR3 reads CAGRREGSEKLFF. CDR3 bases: TGTGCCGGCCGAAGGGAGGGCAGTGAAAAACTGTTTTTT.

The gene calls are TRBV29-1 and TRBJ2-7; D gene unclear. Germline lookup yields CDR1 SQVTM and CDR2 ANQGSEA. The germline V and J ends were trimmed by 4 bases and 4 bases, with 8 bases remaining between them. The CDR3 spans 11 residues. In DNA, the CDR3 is TGCAGCGTTGGTGGAGCTTACGAGCAGTACTTC. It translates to CSVGGAYEQYF.

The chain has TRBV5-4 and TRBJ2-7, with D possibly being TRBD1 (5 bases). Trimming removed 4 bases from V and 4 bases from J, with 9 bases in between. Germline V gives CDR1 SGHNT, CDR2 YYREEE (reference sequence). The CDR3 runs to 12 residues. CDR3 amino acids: CASSNQGYEQYF. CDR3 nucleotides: TGTGCCAGCAGCAACCAGGGTTACGAGCAGTACTTC. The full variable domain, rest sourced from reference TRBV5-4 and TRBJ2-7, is ETGVTQSPTHLIKTRGQQVTLRCSSQSGHNTVSWYQQALGQGPQFIFQYYREEENGRGNFPPRFSGLQFPNYSSELNVNALELDDSALYLCASSNQGYEQYFGPGTRLTVT.

The DNA for the CDR3 is TGTGCCAGCCTCTATCCCACAGATACGCAGTATTTT. It specifies CASLYPTDTQYF. J is TRBJ2-3 and V is TRBV2; D gene uncertain. V was trimmed by 8 bases and J by 2 bases, leaving 8 bases between them. The CDR3 is made up of 12 amino acids. Per germline, CDR1 SNHLY and CDR2 FYNNEI.

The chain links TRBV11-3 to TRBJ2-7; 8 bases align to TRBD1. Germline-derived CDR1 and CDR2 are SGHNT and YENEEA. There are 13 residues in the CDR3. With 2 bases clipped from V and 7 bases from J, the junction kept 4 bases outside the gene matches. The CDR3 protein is CASSLQGAKEQYF. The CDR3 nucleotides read TGTGCCAGCAGCTTACAGGGGGCTAAAGAGCAGTACTTC.

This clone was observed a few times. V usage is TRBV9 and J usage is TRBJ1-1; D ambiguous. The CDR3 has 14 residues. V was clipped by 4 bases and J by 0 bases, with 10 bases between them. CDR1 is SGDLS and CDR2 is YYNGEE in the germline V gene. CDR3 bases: TGTGCCAGCAGCCCTCCCCCAGTGAACACTGAAGCTTTCTTT. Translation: CASSPPPVNTEAFF. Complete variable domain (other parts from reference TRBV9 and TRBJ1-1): DSGVTQTPKHLITATGQRVTLRCSPRSGDLSVYWYQQSLDQGLQFLIQYYNGEERAKGNILERFSAQQFPDLHSELNLSSLELGDSALYFCASSPPPVNTEAFFGQGTRLTVV.

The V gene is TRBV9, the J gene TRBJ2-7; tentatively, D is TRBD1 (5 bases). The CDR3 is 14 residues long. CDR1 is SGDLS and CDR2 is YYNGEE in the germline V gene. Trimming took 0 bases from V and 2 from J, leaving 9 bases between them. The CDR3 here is CASSVEGPPYEQYF. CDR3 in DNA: TGTGCCAGCAGCGTAGAGGGGCCCCCCTACGAGCAGTACTTC.

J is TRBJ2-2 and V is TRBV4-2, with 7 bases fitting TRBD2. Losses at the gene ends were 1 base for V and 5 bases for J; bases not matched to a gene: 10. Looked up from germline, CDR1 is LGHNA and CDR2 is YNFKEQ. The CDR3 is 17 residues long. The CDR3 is CASSQAVGGGWTGELFF. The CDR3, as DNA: TGTGCCAGCAGCCAAGCGGTCGGCGGGGGTTGGACCGGGGAGCTGTTTTTT.

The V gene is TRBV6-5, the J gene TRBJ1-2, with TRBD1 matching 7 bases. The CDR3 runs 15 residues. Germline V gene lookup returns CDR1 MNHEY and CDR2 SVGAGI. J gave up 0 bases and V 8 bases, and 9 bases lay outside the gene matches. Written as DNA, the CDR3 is TGTGCCAGCCGGGACAGCTACTCTCCTAACTATGGCTACACCTTC. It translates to CASRDSYSPNYGYTF.

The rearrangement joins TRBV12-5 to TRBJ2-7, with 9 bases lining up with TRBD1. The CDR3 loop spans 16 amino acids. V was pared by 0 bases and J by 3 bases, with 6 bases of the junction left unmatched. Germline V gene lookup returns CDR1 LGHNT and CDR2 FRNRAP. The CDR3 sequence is CASGLVPPGQGYEQYF. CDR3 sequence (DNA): TGTGCTAGTGGTTTGGTACCGCCGGGACAGGGCTACGAGCAGTACTTC.

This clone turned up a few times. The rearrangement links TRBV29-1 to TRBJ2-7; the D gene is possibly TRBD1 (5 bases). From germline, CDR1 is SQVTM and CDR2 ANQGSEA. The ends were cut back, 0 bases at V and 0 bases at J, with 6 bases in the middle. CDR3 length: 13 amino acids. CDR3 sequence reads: CSVEEGASYEQYF. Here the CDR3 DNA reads TGCAGCGTTGAAGAAGGGGCCTCCTACGAGCAGTACTTC.

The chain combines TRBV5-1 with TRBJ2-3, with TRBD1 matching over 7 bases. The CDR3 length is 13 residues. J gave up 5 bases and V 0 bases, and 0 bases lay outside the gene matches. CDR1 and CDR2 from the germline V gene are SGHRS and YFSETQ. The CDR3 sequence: CASSLGDRDTQYF. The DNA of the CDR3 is TGCGCCAGCAGCTTGGGGGACAGAGATACGCAGTATTTT.

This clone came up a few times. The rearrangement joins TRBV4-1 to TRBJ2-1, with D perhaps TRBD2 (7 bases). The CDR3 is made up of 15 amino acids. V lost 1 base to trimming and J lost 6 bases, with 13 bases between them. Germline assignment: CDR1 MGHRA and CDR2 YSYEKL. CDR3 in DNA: TGCGCCAGCAGCCAAGGAGGCGGGGGCCTCAATGAGCAGTTCTTC. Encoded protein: CASSQGGGGLNEQFF.